The 10 T cell receptor beta chains reported below all come from one sample, sequenced in a study of T cell changes during pregnancy in multiple sclerosis. Sequenced by immunoSEQ multiplex PCR; TCRdb stores in-frame clones only, minus some. The table includes fewer than 55,000 clones, around 94% detected once. The sequencing input was peripheral blood. The receptor source for this set is a female donor with multiple sclerosis, enrolled in a pregnancy study.

The genes are TRBV10-2 and TRBJ2-5, with 8 bases aligning to TRBD2. CDR3 length: 15 amino acids. Trimming removed 4 bases from V and 5 bases from J; junction bases left unmatched: 9. CDR1 is WSHSY, CDR2 SAAADI, per germline. The CDR3 bases are TGCGCCAGCAGTGTGAGCGGTCGGGGGGGGGAGACCCAGTACTTC. Encoded protein: CASSVSGRGGETQYF.

In DNA form, the CDR3 reads TGTGCCAGCAGCCCCAGAAGGACAGAGAACACTGAAGCTTTCTTT. It specifies CASSPRRTENTEAFF. The chain has TRBV7-2 and TRBJ1-1, with a tentative D call TRBD1 (6 bases). The V gene's germline CDR1 is SGHTA and CDR2 FQGNSA. Trimming stripped 5 bases from V and 1 base from J, with 14 bases between. The CDR3 is made up of 15 amino acids. The full variable domain, its missing parts supplied by reference TRBV7-2 and TRBJ1-1, is GAGVSQSPSNKVTEKGKDVELRCDPISGHTALYWYRQSLGQGLEFLIYFQGNSAPDKSGLPSDRFSAERTGGSVSTLTIQRTQQEDSAVYLCASSPRRTENTEAFFGQGTRLTVV.

V is TRBV6-1 and J is TRBJ1-5; 8 nucleotides agree with TRBD1. The germline CDR1 and CDR2 sequences are MNHNS and SASEGT. This CDR3 region has 15 residues. The V and J ends lost 6 bases and 3 bases, in that order; junction bases with no gene match: 7. The CDR3 DNA reads TGTGCCAGCAGGATGACAGGGGCCAACAATCAGCCCCAGCATTTT. This translates into CASRMTGANNQPQHF.

This rearrangement joins TRBV30 to TRBJ2-4; D gene ambiguous. Germline CDR1 reads GTSNPN; CDR2 reads SVGIG (reference sequence). This CDR3 spans 13 amino acids. V gave up 5 bases and J gave up 5 bases, with 13 bases separating them. The CDR3 loop is CAWPGSGENIQYF. CDR3 nucleotides: TGTGCCTGGCCTGGATCCGGTGAAAACATTCAGTACTTC.

This chain connects TRBV6-4 to TRBJ2-1, with a weak D call TRBD2 (6 bases). CDR1 MRHNA and CDR2 SNTAGT come from the germline V gene. CDR3 size: 15 residues. V lost 3 bases and J 6 bases, leaving 15 bases between the germline ends. CDR3 residues: CASSEIPGRGNEQFF. CDR3 nucleotide sequence: TGTGCCAGCAGTGAGATTCCCGGGAGAGGCAATGAGCAGTTCTTC.

V and J are TRBV5-4 and TRBJ2-7; the match to TRBD2 covers 7 bases. Looked up from germline, CDR1 is SGHNT and CDR2 is YYREEE (reference sequence). V gave up 3 bases and J gave up 1 base; unmatched junction bases: 10. This CDR3 has 16 residues. CDR3 bases: TGTGCCAGCAGCTCTCCCTACAGCGGGAAGTCCTACGAGCAGTACTTC. This codes for CASSSPYSGKSYEQYF. Drawing the rest from reference TRBV5-4 and TRBJ2-7, the complete variable domain is ETGVTQSPTHLIKTRGQQVTLRCSSQSGHNTVSWYQQALGQGPQFIFQYYREEENGRGNFPPRFSGLQFPNYSSELNVNALELDDSALYLCASSSPYSGKSYEQYFGPGTRLTVT.

The V gene is TRBV6-5, the J gene TRBJ2-4; 7 nucleotides align to TRBD2. CDR1 is MNHEY, CDR2 SVGAGI, per germline. This CDR3 spans 14 amino acids. With V trimmed by 2 bases and J by 8 bases, 6 bases remained unmatched. The CDR3, as DNA: TGTGCCAGCAGTTACGGCGGGAGTTGGGACATTCAGTACTTC. Its protein product is CASSYGGSWDIQYF.

This CDR3 is CASSMTDGTGELFF. The CDR3 DNA sequence: TGTGCCAGCAGTATGACGGACGGTACCGGGGAGCTGTTTTTT. This sequence joins TRBV2 and TRBJ2-2; D remains ambiguous. This CDR3 is built from 14 residues. Germline V gene sequence: CDR1 SNHLY, CDR2 FYNNEI. Trimming took 5 bases from V and 5 from J, leaving 12 bases between them.

Only one count was recorded for this clone. V usage is TRBV4-3 and J usage is TRBJ2-1, with TRBD1 identical over 7 bases. This CDR3 is built from 16 residues. The germline gives CDR1 LGHNA, CDR2 YSLEER. V gave up 3 bases and J gave up 4 bases; unmatched junction bases: 9. CDR3 sequence (DNA): TGCGCCAGCAGCCATGCCCCCGGGACAGAATACAATGAGCAGTTCTTC. Its protein product is CASSHAPGTEYNEQFF.

J is TRBJ2-7 and V is TRBV5-6; possibly TRBD2 for D (6 bases). CDR1 and CDR2 from the germline V gene are SGHDT and YYEEEE. The CDR3 covers 13 residues. V was trimmed by 1 base and J by 3 bases, leaving 8 bases between them. CDR3 in amino acids: CASSLRGYYEQYF. CDR3 coding DNA: TGTGCCAGCAGCTTGCGGGGGTACTACGAGCAGTACTTC.